The 27 T cell receptor beta chains given below trace back to one sample, sequenced in a study of blood T cell repertoires in COVID-19. Sequencing used immunoSEQ multiplex PCR; TCRdb keeps in-frame clones, though not all of them. The repertoire consists of tens of thousands of clones, with 88% occurring once and the leading ten covering around 6.6%. The sequencing sample was made of peripheral blood. The receptors here all came from a human donor in a cohort sampled during active COVID-19.

The J gene is TRBJ2-5, the V gene TRBV5-1; a weak D match, TRBD1 (5 bases). The CDR3 spans 14 residues. Trimming stripped 2 bases from V and 4 bases from J, with 12 bases between. From germline, CDR1 is SGHRS and CDR2 YFSETQ. CDR3 region: CASSFGQQGETQYF. The CDR3 DNA reads TGCGCCAGCAGCTTTGGCCAGCAGGGAGAGACCCAGTACTTC.

The rearrangement joins TRBV6-8 to TRBJ2-7; the D is unclear. V dropped 6 bases and J dropped 9 bases, with 9 bases sitting between them. Germline loops: CDR1 MNHGY, CDR2 SAAAGT. The CDR3 totals 10 residues. The CDR3 loop reads CASRPETQYF. For the CDR3, the DNA is TGTGCCAGCAGGCCGGAGACGCAGTACTTC.

This rearrangement joins TRBV10-1 to TRBJ2-1; 9 bases are a match to TRBD2. The CDR3 contains 14 residues. The V and J ends lost 3 bases and 9 bases, in that order; junction bases with no gene match: 6. CDR1 is WNHNN and CDR2 is SYGVQD in the germline V gene (reference sequence). The CDR3: CASSDPLAGREQFF. The CDR3 nucleotides are TGCGCCAGCAGTGACCCGCTAGCGGGGCGTGAGCAGTTCTTC.

The gene calls are TRBV18 and TRBJ2-1; 12 bases map to TRBD2. The V and J ends lost 6 bases and 5 bases, in that order; junction bases with no gene match: 2. CDR1 is KGHSH, CDR2 LQKENI, per germline. CDR3 length: 14 residues. The CDR3 region is CASSRTSGNNEQFF. CDR3 nucleotide sequence: TGTGCCAGCTCCAGGACTAGCGGGAACAATGAGCAGTTCTTC.

The chain combines TRBV28 with TRBJ1-2, with D perhaps matching TRBD1 (5 bases). Germline CDR1 reads MDHEN; CDR2 reads SYDVKM. The length of the CDR3 is 14 residues. V dropped 7 bases and J dropped 8 bases, with 20 bases sitting between them. For the CDR3, the DNA is TGTGCCAGCACCGATACGCGGGGCGCTAGGGGCTACACCTTC. It yields the protein CASTDTRGARGYTF.

The chain couples TRBV28 to TRBJ2-7, with D possibly being TRBD1 (6 bases). This CDR3 is built from 14 residues. The V gene lost 6 bases and the J gene lost 2 bases, with 14 bases spanning the gap. Germline-derived CDR1 and CDR2 are MDHEN and SYDVKM. The DNA of the CDR3 is TGTGCCAGCAGGCGACAGGCCTTAACCTACGAGCAGTACTTC. Its translation is CASRRQALTYEQYF. Together with reference TRBV28 and TRBJ2-7, the CDR3 gives the full variable domain: DVKVTQSSRYLVKRTGEKVFLECVQDMDHENMFWYRQDPGLGLRLIYFSYDVKMKEKGDIPEGYSVSREKKERFSLILESASTNQTSMYLCASRRQALTYEQYFGPGTRLTVT.

This chain links TRBV9 with TRBJ2-1, with 7 positions matching TRBD2. The CDR3 is 14 residues long. V lost 2 bases and J lost 2; bases outside the gene matches: 1. The germline gives CDR1 SGDLS, CDR2 YYNGEE. The CDR3 nucleotides read TGTGCCAGCAGCGTCGCGGGGGCCTACAATGAGCAGTTCTTC. As protein: CASSVAGAYNEQFF. Based on the CDR3 plus reference TRBV9 and TRBJ2-1, the full variable domain is DSGVTQTPKHLITATGQRVTLRCSPRSGDLSVYWYQQSLDQGLQFLIQYYNGEERAKGNILERFSAQQFPDLHSELNLSSLELGDSALYFCASSVAGAYNEQFFGPGTRLTVL.

CDR3 region: CASMGDRYNEQFF. For the CDR3, the DNA is TGTGCCAGCATGGGGGACAGGTACAATGAGCAGTTCTTC. The V gene is TRBV5-4, the J gene TRBJ2-1; 8 nucleotides align to TRBD1. This CDR3 has 13 amino acids. V dropped 6 bases and J dropped 4; count of bases not matched to a gene: 3. Germline values: CDR1 SGHNT, CDR2 YYREEE (reference sequence).

Comment on this clone: Other DNA sequences of this sample code for an identical CDR3. The V and J genes are TRBV27 and TRBJ2-1; TRBD2 agrees at 7 bases. The CDR3 loop spans 15 amino acids. Germline V gives CDR1 MNHEY, CDR2 SMNVEV (reference sequence). The V segment lost 3 bases and the J segment 3 bases; nucleotides outside the gene matches: 5. The CDR3 here is CASSFRGGNYNEQFF. The CDR3 nucleotides read TGTGCCAGCAGTTTCCGCGGGGGAAACTACAATGAGCAGTTCTTC.

The CDR3 loop is CASSIASGVYNEQFF. The CDR3, as DNA: TGTGCCAGCAGCATAGCGAGCGGGGTCTACAATGAGCAGTTCTTC. The J gene is TRBJ2-1, the V gene TRBV7-3; 7 nucleotides line up with TRBD2. Germline assignment: CDR1 SGHTA and CDR2 FQGTGA. This CDR3 comprises 15 residues. The ends lost 5 bases at V and 3 bases at J; junction bases unmatched: 7. The complete variable domain, with remaining parts taken from reference TRBV7-3 and TRBJ2-1, reads GAGVSQTPSNKVTEKGKYVELRCDPISGHTALYWYRQSLGQGPEFLIYFQGTGAADDSGLPNDRFFAVRPEGSVSTLKIQRTERGDSAVYLCASSIASGVYNEQFFGPGTRLTVL.

This chain joins TRBV6-2 or TRBV6-3 and TRBJ1-5; TRBD1 matches at 9 bases. Germline assignment: CDR1 MNHEY and CDR2 SVGEGT. With V trimmed by 4 bases and J by 6 bases, 4 bases remained unmatched. CDR3 length equals 14 residues. As DNA, the CDR3 is TGTGCCAGCAGTTGGGACAGGGCTGGTCAGCCCCAGCATTTT. Translation: CASSWDRAGQPQHF.

V gene TRBV5-4 combines with J gene TRBJ2-7; TRBD1 matches 9 bases. The CDR3 is 15 amino acids. V shed 4 bases and J 6 bases; nucleotides not matched to a gene: 11. Germline CDR1 is SGHNT and CDR2 is YYREEE (reference sequence). DNA of the CDR3: TGTGCCAGCAGCATCCGGGACAGGGAGGCCCCCGAGCAGTACTTC. Translated, it gives CASSIRDREAPEQYF.

The J gene is TRBJ2-7, the V gene TRBV27; TRBD2 agrees at 9 bases. From germline, CDR1 is MNHEY and CDR2 SMNVEV (reference sequence). The CDR3 runs 13 residues. The J segment lost 3 bases and the V segment lost 7 bases, leaving 4 bases of the junction unmatched. This CDR3 is CASNRREGYEQYF. The CDR3 nucleotides read TGTGCCAGCAATCGGCGGGAGGGCTACGAGCAGTACTTC.

The chain is built from TRBV4-2 and TRBJ2-2; TRBD2 aligns across 7 bases. Looked up from germline, CDR1 is LGHNA and CDR2 is YNFKEQ. V was clipped by 1 base and J by 6 bases; unmatched bases: 2. This CDR3 is built from 14 residues. Here the CDR3 reads CASSQVGGAGELFF. In DNA form, the CDR3 reads TGTGCCAGCAGCCAAGTTGGGGGGGCCGGGGAGCTGTTTTTT.

This sequence joins TRBV7-9 and TRBJ1-1, with D unclear. The CDR3 sequence is 11 residues long. CDR1 is SEHNR and CDR2 is FQNEAQ in the germline V gene (reference sequence). V was pared by 3 bases and J by 4 bases, with 3 bases between. The CDR3 coding sequence is TGTGCCAGCAGCTTCGGCACTGAAGCTTTCTTT. As protein: CASSFGTEAFF.

The chain joins TRBV9 to TRBJ2-3; 7 bases align to TRBD2. The ends lost 4 bases at V and 6 bases at J; junction bases unmatched: 8. The germline V gene has CDR1 SGDLS and CDR2 YYNGEE. The CDR3 totals 14 residues. For the CDR3, the DNA is TGTGCCAGCAGCCCCCAGACTAGCAGTGATACGCAGTATTTT. It translates to CASSPQTSSDTQYF.

This rearrangement joins TRBV12-3 or TRBV12-4 to TRBJ2-2; no clear D gene. The CDR3 loop spans 13 amino acids. Trimming took 5 bases from V and 4 from J, leaving 8 bases between them. In DNA, the CDR3 is TGTGCCAGCAGTCCGCCCGGCACCGGGGAGCTGTTTTTT. Its translation is CASSPPGTGELFF.

The genes are TRBV11-2 and TRBJ2-7; 7 bases fit TRBD2. The CDR3 covers 15 residues. V shed 4 bases and J 0 bases; nucleotides not matched to a gene: 6. Per germline, CDR1 SGHAT and CDR2 FQNNGV. Here the CDR3 DNA reads TGTGCCAGCAGCTCGACTAGCCGGAGCTCCTACGAGCAGTACTTC. Translating gives CASSSTSRSSYEQYF.

J is TRBJ1-2 and V is TRBV19, with 7 bases fitting TRBD1. CDR1 and CDR2 from the germline V gene are LNHDA and SQIVND (reference sequence). V gave up 3 bases and J gave up 2 bases; unmatched junction bases: 9. CDR3 length equals 16 residues. The CDR3 nucleotides read TGTGCCAGTAGTATTGTCTGGACAGGAAGAAACTATGGCTACACCTTC. It specifies CASSIVWTGRNYGYTF.

The rearrangement joins TRBV19 to TRBJ2-3; 8 bases are a match to TRBD1. This CDR3 has 15 amino acids. Trimming at V came to 6 bases and at J to 3 bases, leaving 8 bases not matched to a gene. Germline V gene data show CDR1 as LNHDA and CDR2 as SQIVND (reference sequence). As DNA, the CDR3 is TGTGCCAGTAGCGGACAGGGCCTTTATACAGATACGCAGTATTTT. As protein: CASSGQGLYTDTQYF.

This clone was counted once. This chain connects TRBV7-2 to TRBJ2-5, with 8 positions matching TRBD1. In germline, CDR1 is SGHTA, CDR2 FQGNSA. The CDR3 has 14 amino acids. The ends lost 5 bases at V and 5 bases at J; junction bases unmatched: 7. The CDR3 reads CASSPRTGWETQYF. CDR3 sequence (DNA): TGTGCCAGCAGCCCAAGGACAGGGTGGGAGACCCAGTACTTC.

This chain joins TRBV15 and TRBJ2-7; 10 bases are shared with TRBD2. V trimming: 1 base; J trimming: 5 bases; junction bases outside the gene matches: 5. The CDR3 loop spans 15 amino acids. Germline V gene lookup returns CDR1 LNHNV and CDR2 YYDKDF (reference sequence). CDR3 nucleotides: TGTGCCACCAGCAGAGGGCTAGCGGGGGCGGACGAGCAGTACTTC. Its protein product is CATSRGLAGADEQYF.

The CDR3 sequence is CASPGRGNYGYTF. In DNA, the CDR3 is TGTGCCAGCCCCGGGCGGGGGAACTATGGCTACACCTTC. The chain employs TRBV2 and TRBJ1-2; D is perhaps TRBD1 (5 bases). The CDR3 extends over 13 amino acids. Deletions cut 8 bases from V and 2 bases from J, with 12 bases between. Germline V gene lookup returns CDR1 SNHLY and CDR2 FYNNEI.

The rearrangement links TRBV18 to TRBJ1-1; D perhaps matches TRBD1 (6 bases). Trimming left V 2 bases short and J 4 bases short, with 11 bases between. The CDR3 contains 14 residues. Germline V gene lookup returns CDR1 KGHSH and CDR2 LQKENI. The CDR3 DNA follows: TGTGCCAGCTCACCAGATCTACAGGGCACTGAAGCTTTCTTT. Its translation: CASSPDLQGTEAFF.

V is TRBV18 and J is TRBJ1-1; 9 bases are a match to TRBD1. The CDR3 contains 13 residues. Germline values: CDR1 KGHSH, CDR2 LQKENI. J lost 6 bases, V lost 3 bases, and 2 bases had no gene match. The CDR3 coding sequence is TGTGCCAGCTCACCCGGGACAGGGTCTGAAGCTTTCTTT. It specifies CASSPGTGSEAFF.

CDR3 amino acids: CASGSGRSTGELFF. CDR3 DNA sequence: TGTGCCAGCGGCTCAGGGCGGAGCACCGGGGAGCTGTTTTTT. This chain links TRBV7-6 with TRBJ2-2; tentative D call: TRBD1 (5 bases). Trimming shortened V by 8 bases and J by 4 bases, and 14 bases separated the two germline ends. Germline V gene lookup returns CDR1 SGHVS and CDR2 FNYEAQ. The CDR3 runs 14 residues.

V and J are TRBV6-6 and TRBJ2-1, with D possibly matching TRBD2 (6 bases). Per the germline V gene, CDR1 is MNHNY and CDR2 is SVGAGI (reference sequence). The CDR3 is 12 residues long. V shed 8 bases and J shed 5 bases, with 10 bases lying between them. The CDR3 region has the DNA TGTGCCAGCGGGGGGTGGGACAATGAGCAGTTCTTC. Translated, it gives CASGGWDNEQFF.